The 29 T cell receptor beta chains below come from one sample, sequenced in a study of Ad26.COV2.S vaccination and SARS-CoV-2 variants. Treatment reported: about 20 received Ad26.COV2.S at low or high dose, single or two shots; 5 received placebo; per-sample allocation not given. Sampling occurred on day 63 after the first vaccine or placebo injection. The method was immunoSEQ multiplex PCR; TCRdb's version includes in-frame clones alone and lacks a portion of them. The table includes about 350,000 clones, about 85% detected once. The source was peripheral blood, collected in a trial of Ad26.COV2.S vaccine versus placebo. Receptors originate from a person aged 18-65 years who received the Ad26.COV2.S COVID-19 vaccine or a placebo.

The V and J genes are TRBV7-9 and TRBJ2-5, with a possible D match to TRBD1 (5 bases). Germline V gene lookup returns CDR1 SEHNR and CDR2 FQNEAQ (reference sequence). CDR3 size: 16 residues. Trimming shortened V by 1 base and J by 0 bases, and 12 bases separated the two germline ends. CDR3 protein: CASSLEQGKYQETQYF. In nucleotides, the CDR3 is TGTGCCAGCAGCTTAGAGCAGGGCAAGTACCAAGAGACCCAGTACTTC.

For this clone: The same CDR3 can be traced to other DNA sequences in this sample. The chain links TRBV28 to TRBJ2-7; D gene ambiguous. The V and J ends lost 3 bases and 0 bases respectively, with 6 bases between them. The germline V gene encodes CDR1 MDHEN and CDR2 SYDVKM. CDR3 size: 13 residues. The CDR3 DNA follows: TGTGCCAGCAGTTTGAGTGTCTCCTACGAGCAGTACTTC. Protein product: CASSLSVSYEQYF.

The gene calls are TRBV18 and TRBJ2-7; TRBD1 matches 9 bases. The germline V gene has CDR1 KGHSH and CDR2 LQKENI. This CDR3 spans 16 amino acids. Losses at the gene ends were 3 bases for V and 2 bases for J; bases not matched to a gene: 8. For the CDR3, the DNA is TGTGCCAGCTCACCGAATTGGGACAGGGTAACCTACGAGCAGTACTTC. Its translation: CASSPNWDRVTYEQYF.

Worth noting for this clone: One end of the junction is discordant with germline, which a read error may explain. The chain couples TRBV6-5 to TRBJ2-7; 9 bases align to TRBD2. CDR1 and CDR2 (germline): MNHEY, SVGAGI. CDR3 length equals 15 residues. The CDR3 is CTSRPSGGRAYEQYF. CDR3 coding DNA: TGTACCAGCCGACCTTCGGGCGGGAGGGCCTACGAGCAGTACTTC.

The chain employs TRBV4-2 and TRBJ1-3, with D maybe TRBD1 (6 bases). The V end was cut by 0 bases, the J end by 1 base, with 10 bases between. This CDR3 spans 16 amino acids. Germline V lookup: CDR1 LGHNA, CDR2 YNFKEQ. The CDR3 protein is CASSQDLQGSGNTIYF. CDR3 in DNA: TGTGCCAGCAGCCAAGATCTACAGGGTTCTGGAAACACCATATATTTT.

This clone was recorded once. The gene calls are TRBV6-1 and TRBJ2-3; no clear D gene. Germline CDR1 MNHNS, CDR2 SASEGT. Trimming stripped 2 bases from V and 2 bases from J, with 5 bases between. The CDR3 is made up of 13 amino acids. The CDR3 DNA sequence: TGTGCCAGCAGTGAACGCTTCACAGATACGCAGTATTTT. Its translation is CASSERFTDTQYF.

This clone was seen just once. The chain couples TRBV7-9 to TRBJ2-7, with D perhaps TRBD1 (6 bases). Germline CDR1 and CDR2: SEHNR and FQNEAQ (reference sequence). V was trimmed by 8 bases and J by 5 bases, leaving 13 bases between them. There are 12 residues in the CDR3. The CDR3 is CASSTGGNEQYF. The CDR3 nucleotides read TGTGCCAGCTCGACAGGAGGAAACGAGCAGTACTTC.

The chain joins TRBV12-5 to TRBJ2-7; 8 bases fit TRBD1. Germline values: CDR1 LGHNT, CDR2 FRNRAP. V dropped 5 bases and J dropped 3; count of bases not matched to a gene: 9. The CDR3 has 15 residues. CDR3 DNA sequence: TGTGCTAGTGGTCTCGACAGGGGCACGTTCTACGAGCAGTACTTC. This gives the protein CASGLDRGTFYEQYF.

The chain is built from TRBV4-3 and TRBJ2-7; D might be TRBD1 or TRBD2, each matching 5 bases. The CDR3 length is 13 residues. Trimming removed 5 bases from V and 2 bases from J, with 10 bases in between. Germline V gene lookup returns CDR1 LGHNA and CDR2 YSLEER. As DNA, the CDR3 is TGCGCCAGCAGCAGGGACCGAACCTACGAGCAGTACTTC. It encodes CASSRDRTYEQYF.

V usage is TRBV7-9 and J usage is TRBJ2-7; no clear D gene. The CDR3 extends over 15 amino acids. Germline assignment: CDR1 SEHNR and CDR2 FQNEAQ (reference sequence). The V end lost 5 bases, the J end lost 4 bases, and 18 bases lay between the germline ends. The CDR3 region has the DNA TGTGCCAGCAGCCCGCACCTGTCGGGTTTATACGAGCAGTACTTC. This sequence encodes CASSPHLSGLYEQYF. The variable domain in full, with the rest retrieved from reference TRBV7-9 and TRBJ2-7, is DTGVSQNPRHKITKRGQNVTFRCDPISEHNRLYWYRQTLGQGPEFLTYFQNEAQLEKSRLLSDRFSAERPKGSFSTLEIQRTEQGDSAMYLCASSPHLSGLYEQYFGPGTRLTVT.

V is TRBV15 and J is TRBJ1-1, with TRBD1 matching 9 bases. The germline V gene encodes CDR1 LNHNV and CDR2 YYDKDF (reference sequence). CDR3 length equals 20 residues. J was trimmed by 0 bases and V by 3 bases; bases with no gene match: 17. Written as DNA, the CDR3 is TGTGCCACCAGCAGCCCGGCGGGACAGGGACGAGGTCTGATGAACACTGAAGCTTTCTTT. Translated, it gives CATSSPAGQGRGLMNTEAFF.

V gene TRBV19 combines with J gene TRBJ1-2; D gene ambiguous. This CDR3 comprises 12 residues. Trimming left V 5 bases short and J 1 base short, with 5 bases between. Germline V gene data show CDR1 as LNHDA and CDR2 as SQIVND (reference sequence). The chain's CDR3 is CASSVVNYGYTF. The CDR3, as DNA: TGTGCCAGTAGTGTAGTTAACTATGGCTACACCTTC. Full variable domain (outside the CDR3, taken from reference TRBV19 and TRBJ1-2): DGGITQSPKYLFRKEGQNVTLSCEQNLNHDAMYWYRQDPGQGLRLIYYSQIVNDFQKGDIAEGYSVSREKKESFPLTVTSAQKNPTAFYLCASSVVNYGYTFGSGTRLTVV.

The chain employs TRBV7-6 and TRBJ2-1; TRBD2 might be the D (5 bases). V gave up 3 bases and J gave up 9 bases, with 27 bases separating them. The V gene's germline CDR1 is SGHVS and CDR2 FNYEAQ. This CDR3 is 18 amino acids long. Here the CDR3 reads CASSLKSREGLGVVEQFF. CDR3 DNA: TGTGCCAGCAGCTTGAAGTCGAGGGAAGGGCTCGGGGTCGTTGAGCAGTTCTTC.

The chain links TRBV29-1 to TRBJ2-2; possible D gene TRBD1, 6 bases. Germline V gene data show CDR1 as SQVTM and CDR2 as ANQGSEA. The V end was cut by 7 bases, the J end by 1 base, with 10 bases between. The CDR3 extends over 13 amino acids. CDR3 nucleotides: TGCAGCGGGGGACAATTGAACACCGGGGAGCTGTTTTTT. Protein: CSGGQLNTGELFF.

This clone was observed once. This CDR3 is CASRRQGTEKLFF. Here the CDR3 DNA reads TGTGCCAGCAGGCGGCAGGGGACCGAAAAACTGTTTTTT. The rearrangement links TRBV25-1 to TRBJ1-4; tentatively, D is TRBD1 (6 bases). The CDR3 spans 13 residues. The germline CDR1 and CDR2 sequences are MGHDK and SYGVNS. Trimming shortened V by 6 bases and J by 8 bases, and 13 bases separated the two germline ends.

V usage is TRBV6-2 or TRBV6-3 and J usage is TRBJ1-2; TRBD1 aligns across 7 bases. The V segment lost 6 bases and the J segment 4 bases; nucleotides outside the gene matches: 11. Germline-derived CDR1 and CDR2 are MNHEY and SVGEGT. CDR3 length equals 15 residues. DNA of the CDR3: TGTGCCAGCAGCGCGGCCTCCAGGGGGTCCTATGGCTACACCTTC. Encoded protein: CASSAASRGSYGYTF.

The J gene is TRBJ1-1, the V gene TRBV5-1; 8 nucleotides line up with TRBD1. The CDR3 runs 15 residues. The ends lost 2 bases at V and 1 base at J; junction bases unmatched: 4. CDR1 and CDR2 (germline): SGHRS, YFSETQ. CDR3 nucleotides: TGCGCCAGCAGCTTAAGGACAGGGTCGAACACTGAAGCTTTCTTT. Its protein product is CASSLRTGSNTEAFF.

This sequence joins TRBV6-5 and TRBJ1-4; D is undetermined. Trimming removed 0 bases from V and 5 bases from J, with 13 bases in between. Germline CDR1 and CDR2: MNHEY and SVGAGI. CDR3 length equals 16 residues. CDR3 sequence (DNA): TGTGCCAGCAGTTACTCGGTGGCCCCGACGAATGAAAAACTGTTTTTT. It encodes CASSYSVAPTNEKLFF.

The chain is built from TRBV5-1 and TRBJ2-2; D may be TRBD1 (5 bases). The CDR3 sequence is 15 residues long. V lost 0 bases to trimming and J lost 6 bases, with 12 bases between them. Germline lookup yields CDR1 SGHRS and CDR2 YFSETQ. Here the CDR3 DNA reads TGCGCCAGCAGCTTGGTGTCTGGGGCGGCCGGGGAGCTGTTTTTT. It translates to CASSLVSGAAGELFF.

The rearrangement links TRBV27 to TRBJ1-3; perhaps TRBD1 as D (6 bases). The V end lost 0 bases, the J end lost 0 bases, and 12 bases lay between the germline ends. This CDR3 contains 17 residues. The germline V gene has CDR1 MNHEY and CDR2 SMNVEV (reference sequence). The CDR3 sequence is CASSLSSGAISGNTIYF. The CDR3 DNA reads TGTGCCAGCAGTTTATCGTCAGGGGCGATCTCTGGAAACACCATATATTTT.

As to this clone: Other DNA sequences in this specimen translate into the identical CDR3. The chain has TRBV6-6 and TRBJ1-1; possibly TRBD1 for D (5 bases). CDR1 and CDR2 (germline): MNHNY, SVGAGI (reference sequence). Trimming took 5 bases from V and 1 from J, leaving 8 bases between them. The CDR3 has 13 residues. This CDR3 reads CASSRGQNTEAFF. In DNA form, the CDR3 reads TGTGCCAGCAGTCGTGGACAGAACACTGAAGCTTTCTTT.

CDR3 region: CASSIRRLGEKLFF. The CDR3 coding sequence is TGTGCCAGTAGTATTCGAAGGTTAGGAGAAAAACTGTTTTTT. This chain links TRBV19 with TRBJ1-4; the D is unclear. The V end lost 3 bases, the J end lost 8 bases, and 13 bases lay between the germline ends. This CDR3 contains 14 residues. In germline, CDR1 is LNHDA, CDR2 SQIVND (reference sequence).

In DNA form, the CDR3 reads TGTGCCAGTACCCGGGACGAGTCCTTCTATGGCTACACCTTC. Its translation: CASTRDESFYGYTF. The chain employs TRBV19 and TRBJ1-2; D possibly corresponds to TRBD1 (5 bases). The CDR3 sequence is 14 residues long. Germline CDR1 and CDR2: LNHDA and SQIVND (reference sequence). Trimming removed 7 bases from V and 4 bases from J, with 16 bases in between.

The chain joins TRBV7-3 to TRBJ2-3, with D unresolved. Germline V gives CDR1 SGHTA, CDR2 FQGTGA. Trimming pared 4 bases from V and 1 base from J, leaving 9 bases between. The CDR3 length is 14 residues. CDR3 sequence reads: CASSSLGRTDTQYF. Written as DNA, the CDR3 is TGTGCCAGCAGCTCCCTTGGCCGCACAGATACGCAGTATTTT.

This chain connects TRBV30 to TRBJ1-1; D possibly corresponds to TRBD1 (5 bases). CDR1 and CDR2 (germline): GTSNPN, SVGIG (reference sequence). CDR3 length: 14 residues. V was pared by 4 bases and J by 5 bases, with 17 bases between. The CDR3 reads CAWMNGTIWTEAFF. CDR3 DNA: TGTGCCTGGATGAACGGGACGATTTGGACTGAAGCTTTCTTT. Full variable domain (missing parts from reference TRBV30 and TRBJ1-1): SQTIHQWPATLVQPVGSPLSLECTVEGTSNPNLYWYRQAAGRGLQLLFYSVGIGQISSEVPQNLSASRPQDRQFILSSKKLLLSDSGFYLCAWMNGTIWTEAFFGQGTRLTVV.

CDR3 bases: TGCAGCGTTGGCATATCTAATCAGCCCCAGCATTTT. Residues: CSVGISNQPQHF. The chain employs TRBV29-1 and TRBJ1-5; D unresolved. The germline V gene encodes CDR1 SQVTM and CDR2 ANQGSEA. CDR3 length: 12 amino acids. The V end lost 4 bases, the J end lost 4 bases, and 8 bases lay between the germline ends.

This clone was detected only once. The chain has TRBV27 and TRBJ2-5; D could derive from TRBD1 or TRBD2 (5 bases each). Trimming shortened V by 4 bases and J by 5 bases, and 17 bases separated the two germline ends. This CDR3 is built from 15 residues. Germline CDR1 is MNHEY and CDR2 is SMNVEV (reference sequence). CDR3 DNA sequence: TGTGCCAGCAGTTCGATTCCGGGGCAGGAGGAGACCCAGTACTTC. Its protein is CASSSIPGQEETQYF.

The CDR3 DNA sequence: TGTGCCAGCAGCTTAAATCCGGGGTCGAACACTGAAGCTTTCTTT. Translation: CASSLNPGSNTEAFF. The V gene is TRBV7-3, the J gene TRBJ1-1, with D hard to call. This CDR3 is 15 amino acids long. Germline assignment: CDR1 SGHTA and CDR2 FQGTGA. With 1 base removed from V and 1 base from J, the gap between germline ends came to 10 bases. Combining the CDR3 with reference TRBV7-3 and TRBJ1-1 gives the whole variable domain GAGVSQTPSNKVTEKGKYVELRCDPISGHTALYWYRQSLGQGPEFLIYFQGTGAADDSGLPNDRFFAVRPEGSVSTLKIQRTERGDSAVYLCASSLNPGSNTEAFFGQGTRLTVV.

This sequence joins TRBV2 and TRBJ2-2, with 7 bases identical to TRBD1. CDR1 is SNHLY, CDR2 FYNNEI, per germline. Germline trimming cut 6 bases from V and 2 bases from J; bases unmatched to any gene: 6. CDR3 length equals 15 residues. CDR3 nucleotide sequence: TGTGCCAGCAGAGCAACAGGGGTTAACACCGGGGAGCTGTTTTTT. It yields the protein CASRATGVNTGELFF.